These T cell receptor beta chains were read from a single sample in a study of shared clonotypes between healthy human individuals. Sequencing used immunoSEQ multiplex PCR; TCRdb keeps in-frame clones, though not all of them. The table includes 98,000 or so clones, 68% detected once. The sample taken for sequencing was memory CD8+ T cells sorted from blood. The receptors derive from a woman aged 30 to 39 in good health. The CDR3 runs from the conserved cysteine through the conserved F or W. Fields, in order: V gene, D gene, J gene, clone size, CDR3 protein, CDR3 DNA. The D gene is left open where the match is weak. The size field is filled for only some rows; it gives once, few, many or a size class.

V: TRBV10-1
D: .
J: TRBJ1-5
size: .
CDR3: CASSTDRYSNQPQHF
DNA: TGCGCCAGCAGTACTGACAGATATAGCAATCAGCCCCAGCATTTT

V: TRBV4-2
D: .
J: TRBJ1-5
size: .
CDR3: CASSQVKNQPQHF
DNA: TGTGCCAGCAGCCAAGTTAAGAATCAGCCCCAGCATTTT

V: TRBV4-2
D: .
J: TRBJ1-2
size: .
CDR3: CASSQFVGPDSPGVGYGYTF
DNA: TGTGCCAGCAGCCAATTCGTGGGCCCTGACTCCCCCGGCGTGGGCTATGGCTACACCTTC

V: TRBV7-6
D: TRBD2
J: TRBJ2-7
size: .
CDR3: CASSSLVAGNYEQYF
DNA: TGTGCCAGCAGCTCCCTGGTAGCGGGCAACTACGAGCAGTACTTC

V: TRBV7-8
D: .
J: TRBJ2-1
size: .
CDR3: CASSSPSTTGYNEQFF
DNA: TGTGCCAGCAGCTCCCCCTCTACGACAGGATACAATGAGCAGTTCTTC

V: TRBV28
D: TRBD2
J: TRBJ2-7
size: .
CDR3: CASSLCCGSPYEQYF
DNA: TGTGCCAGCAGTTTATGCTGCGGGAGTCCTTACGAGCAGTACTTC

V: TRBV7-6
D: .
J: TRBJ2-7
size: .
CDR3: CASSIQREWYEQYF
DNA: TGTGCCAGCAGCATCCAACGGGAGTGGTACGAGCAGTACTTC

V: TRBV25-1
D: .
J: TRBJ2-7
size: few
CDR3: CASSEQANYEQYF
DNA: TGTGCCAGCAGTGAACAGGCGAACTACGAGCAGTACTTC

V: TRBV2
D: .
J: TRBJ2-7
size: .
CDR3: CASKGYEQYF
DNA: TGTGCCAGCAAGGGGTACGAGCAGTACTTC

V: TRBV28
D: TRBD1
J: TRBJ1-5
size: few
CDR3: CASRTTGVQPQHF
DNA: TGTGCCAGCAGGACGACAGGGGTTCAGCCCCAGCATTTT

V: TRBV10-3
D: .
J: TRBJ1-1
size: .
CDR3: CASHPKGRAPEAFF
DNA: TGTGCCAGCCACCCAAAAGGACGAGCGCCTGAAGCTTTCTTT

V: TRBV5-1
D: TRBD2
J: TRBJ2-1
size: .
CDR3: CASSLGTRNYNEQFF
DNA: TGCGCCAGCAGCTTGGGGACTAGAAATTACAATGAGCAGTTCTTC

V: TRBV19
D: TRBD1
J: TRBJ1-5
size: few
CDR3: CASRALTGGNQPQHF
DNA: TGTGCCAGTAGGGCACTGACAGGGGGCAATCAGCCCCAGCATTTT

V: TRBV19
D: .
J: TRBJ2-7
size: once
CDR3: CASSKRSSYEQYF
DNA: TGTGCCAGTAGTAAGAGGAGCTCCTACGAGCAGTACTTC

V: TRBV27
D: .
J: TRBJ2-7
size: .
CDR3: CASSLSRSSYEQYF
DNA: TGTGCCAGCAGTTTGTCGAGGAGCTCCTACGAGCAGTACTTC

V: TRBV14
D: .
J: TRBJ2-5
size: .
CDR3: CASSQDFREARETQYF
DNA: TGTGCCAGCAGCCAAGATTTCAGGGAGGCCCGAGAGACCCAGTACTTC

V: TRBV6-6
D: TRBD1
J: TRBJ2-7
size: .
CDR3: CASSYSTGGYEQYF
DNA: TGTGCCAGCAGTTACTCGACAGGGGGTTACGAGCAGTACTTC

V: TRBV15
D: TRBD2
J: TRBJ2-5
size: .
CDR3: CATSRPRLAGGRQETQYF
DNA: TGTGCCACCAGCAGACCCCGGCTAGCGGGAGGACGGCAAGAGACCCAGTACTTC

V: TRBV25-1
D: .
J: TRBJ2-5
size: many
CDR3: CASSDIRTQYF
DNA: TGTGCCAGCAGTGATATTAGGACCCAGTACTTC

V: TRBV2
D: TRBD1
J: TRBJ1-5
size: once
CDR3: CASSEYGQGGNQPQHF
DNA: TGTGCCAGCAGTGAATATGGACAGGGAGGCAATCAGCCCCAGCATTTT

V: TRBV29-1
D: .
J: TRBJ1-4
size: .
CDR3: CSAWTMYEKLFF
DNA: TGCAGCGCGTGGACGATGTATGAAAAACTGTTTTTT

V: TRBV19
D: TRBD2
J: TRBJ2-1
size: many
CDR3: CASLTLAGNVNEQFF
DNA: TGTGCCAGTCTGACTTTAGCGGGAAACGTCAATGAGCAGTTCTTC

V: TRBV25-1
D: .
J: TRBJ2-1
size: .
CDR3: CASSSKRADSSYNEQFF
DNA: TGTGCCAGCAGTTCGAAAAGGGCCGACAGCTCCTACAATGAGCAGTTCTTC

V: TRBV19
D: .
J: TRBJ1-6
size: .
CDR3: CASSLSGSSYNSPLHF
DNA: TGTGCCAGTAGTCTAAGTGGGAGCTCCTATAATTCACCCCTCCACTTT

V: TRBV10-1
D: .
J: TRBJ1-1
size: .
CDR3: CASSDPGGKAFF
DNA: TGCGCCAGCAGTGACCCGGGGGGCAAAGCTTTCTTT